This T cell receptor beta chain was retrieved from a study of T cell repertoires in cytomegalovirus infection. About the research overall: The public TCR beta signatures pointed to both CMV infection and matching HLA type. Study results and caveats: Dominant in the ex vivo response were TCR beta clonotypes restricted by HLA-C and specific for CMV. Public TCR beta family frequency separated CMV-and-HLA carriers, including in an independent cohort.

TCRdb re-called the reads through MiXCR, storing one row per CDR3 protein. The table has some 700,000 distinct CDR3 sequences, about a third seen once. Germline V gives CDR1 DFQATT, CDR2 SNEGSKA (reference sequence). V trimming: 0 bases; J trimming: 0 bases; junction bases outside the gene matches: 6. This CDR3 spans 18 amino acids. This clonotype was picked up a small number of times. Its antigen is unidentified. The J gene is TRBJ2-2, the V gene TRBV20-1, with 11 bases lining up with TRBD2. Sequencing used PBMCs. This sequence originates from a human donor in good health (CMV status not recorded). Some clones in this sample may be carry-over from other donors' samples. The CDR3 bases are TGCAGTGCTAGAGATCTGAAGACTAGCGGGGCGAACACCGGGGAGCTGTTTTTT. Its protein is CSARDLKTSGANTGELFF.